This TCR beta chain was sequenced during a study of blood T cell repertoires in COVID-19. Looked up from germline, CDR1 is MNHEY and CDR2 is SVGAGI. The CDR3 has 16 amino acids. V was trimmed by 4 bases and J by 0 bases, leaving 15 bases between them. This table comes from immunoSEQ multiplex PCR, and its TCRdb copy is limited to in-frame clones, with some not included. The table includes 100,000 to 150,000 clones, 75% to 80% detected once. The receptor comes from a human donor in a cohort sampled during active COVID-19. The chain couples TRBV6-5 to TRBJ1-1; D unclear. Material for sequencing was peripheral blood. CDR3 sequence (DNA): TGTGCCAGCAGTTCCCGGGAAACCTACATGAACACTGAAGCTTTCTTT. Protein product: CASSSRETYMNTEAFF.